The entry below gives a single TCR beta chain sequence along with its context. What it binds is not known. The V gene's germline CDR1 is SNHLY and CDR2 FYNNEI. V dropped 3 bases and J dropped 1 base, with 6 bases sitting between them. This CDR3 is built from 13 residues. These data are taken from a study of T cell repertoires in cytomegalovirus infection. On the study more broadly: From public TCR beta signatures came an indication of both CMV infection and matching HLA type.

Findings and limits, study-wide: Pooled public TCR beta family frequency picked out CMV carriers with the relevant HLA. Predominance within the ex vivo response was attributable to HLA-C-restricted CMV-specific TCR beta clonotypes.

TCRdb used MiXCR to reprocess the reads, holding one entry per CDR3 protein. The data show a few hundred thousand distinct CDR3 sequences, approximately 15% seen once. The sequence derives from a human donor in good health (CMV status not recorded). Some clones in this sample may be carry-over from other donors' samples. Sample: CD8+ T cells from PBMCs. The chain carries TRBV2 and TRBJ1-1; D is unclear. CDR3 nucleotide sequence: TGTGCCAGCAGTGACTGGGGGAACACTGAAGCTTTCTTT. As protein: CASSDWGNTEAFF.